Shown below are 19 T cell receptor beta chains from a single sample sequenced in a study of T cell repertoires in cytomegalovirus infection. TCRdb redid the calling of the reads with MiXCR, one entry per CDR3 protein. The repertoire holds approximately 630,000 distinct CDR3 sequences, approximately 24% seen once, with around 7.6% in the top ten. Sequencing was carried out using CD8+ T cells from PBMCs. The receptors here all came from a human donor in good health (CMV status not recorded). Some clones in this sample may be carry-over from other donors' samples.

This clonotype turned up a few times. This chain links TRBV7-6 with TRBJ1-2; D uncertain. Trimming cost V 1 base and J 6 bases, with 6 bases left between them. CDR1 and CDR2 (germline): SGHVS, FNYEAQ. This CDR3 has 12 amino acids. CDR3 DNA sequence: TGTGCCAGCAGCTTAGGGTTCGATGGCTACACCTTC. This translates into CASSLGFDGYTF.

This clonotype has more than one count but fewer than ten. CDR3 sequence (DNA): TGTGCCAGCAGCCGGTCGGGCCTGGGCACTGAAGCTTTCTTT. It translates to CASSRSGLGTEAFF. The rearrangement links TRBV5-6 to TRBJ1-1; no firm D call. V was shortened by 4 bases and J by 4 bases, with 14 bases between the two germline ends. The germline V gene has CDR1 SGHDT and CDR2 YYEEEE. The CDR3 has 14 residues.

The chain employs TRBV9 and TRBJ2-2, with 12 bases lining up with TRBD2. CDR1 and CDR2 (germline): SGDLS, YYNGEE. The CDR3 extends over 18 amino acids. J gave up 4 bases and V 0 bases, and 7 bases lay outside the gene matches. The CDR3 region has the DNA TGTGCCAGCAGCGTAGGAAGGACTAGCGGGGCCATCACCGGGGAGCTGTTTTTT. Amino acids: CASSVGRTSGAITGELFF.

The genes are TRBV6-2 or TRBV6-3 and TRBJ2-7; 9 nucleotides line up with TRBD1. This CDR3 is built from 16 residues. V was clipped by 0 bases and J by 2 bases; unmatched bases: 5. CDR1 MNHEY and CDR2 SVGEGT come from the germline V gene. The CDR3 sequence is CASSYSEDRGAYEQYV. The CDR3 DNA reads TGTGCCAGCAGTTACTCGGAAGACAGGGGGGCCTACGAGCAGTACGTC.

This clonotype was detected only a few times. V gene TRBV7-6 combines with J gene TRBJ1-2, with D possibly being TRBD1 (5 bases). The length of the CDR3 is 14 residues. CDR1 SGHVS and CDR2 FNYEAQ come from the germline V gene. V was shortened by 5 bases and J by 4 bases, with 14 bases between the two germline ends. The CDR3 DNA sequence: TGTGCCAGCAGCCCACCAGGGCGGGCCTATGGCTACACCTTC. Its protein product is CASSPPGRAYGYTF.

This clonotype has only a few counts. The chain employs TRBV20-1 and TRBJ2-3; 8 bases match TRBD2. V lost 0 bases, J lost 4 bases, and 6 bases stayed unmatched. Per the germline V gene, CDR1 is DFQATT and CDR2 is SNEGSKA (reference sequence). There are 15 residues in the CDR3. The CDR3 DNA sequence: TGCAGTGCTAGAGATCGAGCCGGGGGGGCAGATACGCAGTATTTT. As protein: CSARDRAGGADTQYF.

V and J are TRBV29-1 and TRBJ1-5, with 7 bases matching TRBD1. This CDR3 has 13 residues. The germline V gene encodes CDR1 SQVTM and CDR2 ANQGSEA. With V trimmed by 4 bases and J by 6 bases, 6 bases remained unmatched. The CDR3 coding sequence is TGCAGCGTTGGACAGGGTCGGAGTCAGCCCCAGCATTTT. Its protein is CSVGQGRSQPQHF. Filled out from reference TRBV29-1 and TRBJ1-5, the complete variable domain reads SAVISQKPSRDICQRGTSLTIQCQVDSQVTMMFWYRQQPGQSLTLIATANQGSEATYESGFVIDKFPISRPNLTFSTLTVSNMSPEDSSIYLCSVGQGRSQPQHFGDGTRLSIL.

This clonotype has only a few counts. The V gene is TRBV24-1, the J gene TRBJ2-2; D is tentatively TRBD1 or TRBD2 (5 bases each). The CDR3 extends over 18 amino acids. V lost 2 bases and J lost 4, with 19 bases in between. Germline V CDR1 and CDR2: KGHDR, SFDVKD. CDR3 amino acids: CATSDSVRGKGRTGELFF. For the CDR3, the DNA is TGTGCCACCAGTGATTCTGTACGGGGCAAGGGTCGCACCGGGGAGCTGTTTTTT.

V usage is TRBV25-1 and J usage is TRBJ1-4; possible D gene TRBD1, 5 bases. Germline-derived CDR1 and CDR2 are MGHDK and SYGVNS. The CDR3 sequence is 17 residues long. The ends were cut back, 5 bases at V and 4 bases at J, with 20 bases in the middle. Here the CDR3 DNA reads TGTGCCAGCAGTATGTGGCAGGTGGGGACTAATAATGAAAAACTGTTTTTT. It encodes CASSMWQVGTNNEKLFF.

The rearrangement links TRBV6-6 to TRBJ2-7; TRBD1 matches 7 bases. There are 14 residues in the CDR3. Per the germline V gene, CDR1 is MNHNY and CDR2 is SVGAGI (reference sequence). The ends lost 2 bases at V and 3 bases at J; junction bases unmatched: 4. CDR3 loop: CASSYRDSNYEQYF. The CDR3 DNA sequence: TGTGCCAGCAGTTACCGGGACAGCAACTACGAGCAGTACTTC.

The V and J genes are TRBV20-1 and TRBJ2-7, with D hard to call. This CDR3 is built from 13 residues. The V gene lost 6 bases and the J gene lost 0 bases, with 12 bases spanning the gap. Germline CDR1 reads DFQATT; CDR2 reads SNEGSKA (reference sequence). The CDR3 nucleotides are TGCAGTGCCCCCGCGGTTACCTCCTACGAGCAGTACGTC. Protein sequence: CSAPAVTSYEQYV.

This clonotype was observed a handful of times. V and J are TRBV11-2 and TRBJ2-5; unclear D gene. Germline CDR1 SGHAT, CDR2 FQNNGV. This CDR3 comprises 13 residues. The V end lost 3 bases, the J end lost 5 bases, and 10 bases lay between the germline ends. CDR3 sequence reads: CASSFRPAETQYF. The CDR3 DNA sequence: TGTGCCAGCAGCTTTCGCCCCGCGGAGACCCAGTACTTC. Variable domain in full (rest from reference TRBV11-2 and TRBJ2-5): EAGVAQSPRYKIIEKRQSVAFWCNPISGHATLYWYQQILGQGPKLLIQFQNNGVVDDSQLPKDRFSAERLKGVDSTLKIQPAKLEDSAVYLCASSFRPAETQYFGPGTRLLVL.

The sample holds a few counts of this clonotype. A read error is likely, as this CDR3 ends without the conserved phenylalanine or tryptophan. V gene TRBV7-6 combines with J gene TRBJ1-1; tentative D call: TRBD1 (6 bases). Trimming removed 1 base from V and 0 bases from J, with 9 bases in between. The CDR3 contains 15 residues. Per the germline V gene, CDR1 is SGHVS and CDR2 is FNYEAQ. The CDR3 sequence is CASSLGRGMNTEAFL. The CDR3 coding sequence is TGTGCCAGCAGCTTAGGTAGGGGGATGAACACTGAAGCTTTCCTT.

The rearrangement links TRBV20-1 to TRBJ1-2; the D gene is possibly TRBD1 (6 bases). The germline gives CDR1 DFQATT, CDR2 SNEGSKA (reference sequence). V lost 0 bases, J lost 8 bases, and 16 bases lay in between. This CDR3 region has 14 residues. The chain's CDR3 is CSARDPSRGEGYTF. CDR3 sequence (DNA): TGCAGTGCTAGAGATCCTAGTAGGGGGGAAGGCTACACCTTC.

This clonotype was recorded many times. V is TRBV7-9 and J is TRBJ1-1; D uncertain. Germline V gene data show CDR1 as SEHNR and CDR2 as FQNEAQ (reference sequence). V was trimmed by 1 base and J by 5 bases, leaving 11 bases between them. The CDR3 runs 14 residues. The CDR3 DNA follows: TGTGCCAGCAGCTTAGTGGGCGGAGGGACTGAAGCTTTCTTT. This encodes CASSLVGGGTEAFF. The whole variable domain, remainder taken from reference TRBV7-9 and TRBJ1-1, is DTGVSQNPRHKITKRGQNVTFRCDPISEHNRLYWYRQTLGQGPEFLTYFQNEAQLEKSRLLSDRFSAERPKGSFSTLEIQRTEQGDSAMYLCASSLVGGGTEAFFGQGTRLTVV.

This clonotype was detected ten times or more. The CDR3 protein is CASNLGTSGYNEQFF. CDR3 in DNA: TGCGCCAGCAACCTCGGGACTAGCGGTTACAATGAGCAGTTCTTC. The chain couples TRBV4-1 to TRBJ2-1; 11 bases line up with TRBD2. CDR3 length: 15 amino acids. The ends lost 7 bases at V and 4 bases at J; junction bases unmatched: 6. The germline CDR1 and CDR2 sequences are MGHRA and YSYEKL.

This clonotype was detected only a few times. The chain uses TRBV29-1 and TRBJ1-5, with unresolved D. V lost 0 bases and J 2 bases, leaving 11 bases between the germline ends. Germline V gene lookup returns CDR1 SQVTM and CDR2 ANQGSEA. CDR3 length: 15 amino acids. The CDR3 protein is CSVEEGGSGNQPQHF. DNA for the CDR3: TGCAGCGTTGAAGAGGGAGGGTCTGGCAATCAGCCCCAGCATTTT.

This chain joins TRBV15 and TRBJ2-7; TRBD2 might be the D (6 bases). V gave up 1 base and J gave up 3 bases, with 10 bases separating them. The CDR3 contains 14 residues. The V gene's germline CDR1 is LNHNV and CDR2 YYDKDF (reference sequence). CDR3 amino acids: CATSRGGVGYEQYV. The CDR3 DNA sequence: TGTGCCACCAGCAGAGGGGGGGTTGGCTACGAGCAGTACGTC.

This clonotype was seen ten or more times. The chain couples TRBV24-1 to TRBJ2-1, with D uncertain. The CDR3 is made up of 12 amino acids. Germline CDR1 reads KGHDR; CDR2 reads SFDVKD. V lost 4 bases to trimming and J lost 3 bases, with 3 bases between them. Here the CDR3 reads CATSEYYNEQFF. The CDR3 DNA is TGTGCCACCAGTGAGTACTACAATGAGCAGTTCTTC.